This T cell receptor beta chain was found in a study of a mutant IDH1 vaccine in newly diagnosed glioma. Overall study context: Every participant had undergone radiotherapy, temozolomide, or both before, and most underwent both. Points from the study as a whole: Across multiple MHC alleles, 93.3% of patients had vaccine-induced responses.

The V gene's germline CDR1 is SNHLY and CDR2 FYNNEI. The CDR3 consists of 11 residues. V lost 3 bases and J 5 bases, leaving 4 bases between the germline ends. The method was immunoSEQ multiplex PCR; TCRdb's version includes in-frame clones alone and lacks a portion of them. The data contain about 33,000 clones, about 85% of them singletons. This clone was recorded once. Its specificity is unknown. Time point defined: baseline, week 1 (first vaccination visit). Treatment defined: pre-vaccination baseline after standard-of-care therapy. The donors' diagnosis was new WHO grade 3 or 4 astrocytoma that was IDH1-mutant and ATRX-lost.

The chain is built from TRBV2 and TRBJ1-2; D is ambiguous. The sequence derives from a woman aged 40-49 years with glioma. The sequenced sample was PBMCs, obtained from a glioma patient treated with radiotherapy, temozolomide or both. In DNA, the CDR3 is TGTGCCAGCAGTGATGCTTATGGCTACACCTTC. It translates to CASSDAYGYTF.